These 21 T cell receptor beta chains share one sample of origin, sequenced in a study of neurological immune-mediated disorders. TCRdb fed the 5' RACE reads into MiXCR, producing one record per CDR3 protein. The sample contains about 69,000 distinct CDR3 sequences, approximately 4.1% of which appear only once. Sequencing was carried out using PBMCs. The source is a young man with multiple sclerosis.

This clonotype has at least ten counts. The V and J genes are TRBV10-3 and TRBJ2-1, with 7 bases identical to TRBD2. The germline gives CDR1 ENHRY, CDR2 SYGVKD. Trimming cost V 6 bases and J 6 bases; bases outside gene matches: 8. The CDR3 totals 14 residues. CDR3 sequence: CAISDRDYGNEQFF. As DNA, the CDR3 is TGTGCCATCAGCGACCGGGACTACGGCAATGAGCAGTTCTTC.

This clonotype came up many times. The rearrangement joins TRBV7-9 to TRBJ1-5; tentative D call: TRBD1 (5 bases). Germline V gene data show CDR1 as SEHNR and CDR2 as FQNEAQ (reference sequence). The CDR3 is made up of 13 amino acids. Trimming stripped 4 bases from V and 2 bases from J, with 6 bases between. Here the CDR3 DNA reads TGTGCCAGCAGCTGGGGGGGCAATCAGCCCCAGCATTTT. The encoded protein is CASSWGGNQPQHF. Looking up the rest from reference TRBV7-9 and TRBJ1-5 gives the full variable domain: DTGVSQNPRHKITKRGQNVTFRCDPISEHNRLYWYRQTLGQGPEFLTYFQNEAQLEKSRLLSDRFSAERPKGSFSTLEIQRTEQGDSAMYLCASSWGGNQPQHFGDGTRLSIL.

In this sample, this clonotype turned up many times. The gene calls are TRBV11-2 and TRBJ1-1; the D is unclear. The germline V gene encodes CDR1 SGHAT and CDR2 FQNNGV. The length of the CDR3 is 15 residues. Trimming removed 0 bases at V and 5 bases at J, with 13 bases between. DNA for the CDR3: TGTGCCAGCAGCTTAGAGGTGGGCCCTGGTACTGAAGCTTTCTTT. Amino acid sequence: CASSLEVGPGTEAFF.

Many counts were recorded for this clonotype. The chain joins TRBV15 to TRBJ1-2, with unresolved D. Trimming took 0 bases from V and 7 from J, leaving 9 bases between them. The germline gives CDR1 LNHNV, CDR2 YYDKDF (reference sequence). The CDR3 length is 13 residues. The CDR3 region is CATSRDPGVGYTF. The CDR3 DNA follows: TGTGCCACCAGCAGAGATCCGGGAGTTGGCTACACCTTC.

This clonotype was found many times. The chain combines TRBV5-1 with TRBJ1-5, with D unresolved. The germline CDR1 and CDR2 sequences are SGHRS and YFSETQ. CDR3 size: 13 residues. Trimming shortened V by 5 bases and J by 0 bases, and 6 bases separated the two germline ends. CDR3 DNA: TGCGCCAGCAGGGTCGGTAGCAATCAGCCCCAGCATTTT. Protein: CASRVGSNQPQHF. Drawing the rest from reference TRBV5-1 and TRBJ1-5, the complete variable domain is KAGVTQTPRYLIKTRGQQVTLSCSPISGHRSVSWYQQTPGQGLQFLFEYFSETQRNKGNFPGRFSGRQFSNSRSEMNVSTLELGDSALYLCASRVGSNQPQHFGDGTRLSIL.

This clonotype was observed at least ten times. J is TRBJ1-2 and V is TRBV20-1, with TRBD1 matching 9 bases. V was pared by 3 bases and J by 8 bases, with 4 bases of the junction left unmatched. CDR3 size: 12 residues. CDR1 is DFQATT, CDR2 SNEGSKA, per germline (reference sequence). The CDR3 region is CSASDRGLGYTF. The CDR3 nucleotides are TGCAGTGCTAGCGACAGGGGGTTGGGCTACACCTTC.

This clonotype was recorded at least ten times. V is TRBV5-1 and J is TRBJ2-3; D is perhaps TRBD1 (5 bases). Germline assignment: CDR1 SGHRS and CDR2 YFSETQ. The CDR3 covers 15 residues. Trimming cost V 0 bases and J 0 bases, with 8 bases left between them. The CDR3 region has the DNA TGCGCCAGCAGCTTGGGACAGATAAGCACAGATACGCAGTATTTT. Its translation: CASSLGQISTDTQYF.

This clonotype has at least ten counts. This sequence joins TRBV20-1 and TRBJ2-3, with D possibly matching TRBD2 (5 bases). CDR3 size: 13 residues. Germline-derived CDR1 and CDR2 are DFQATT and SNEGSKA (reference sequence). The CDR3 nucleotides are TGCACCCCCCCGGCTAGCAGCACAGATACGCAGTATTTT. Its protein product is CTPPASSTDTQYF.

This clonotype was recorded many times. The rearrangement links TRBV5-1 to TRBJ2-7; D might be TRBD2 (5 bases). The germline V gene has CDR1 SGHRS and CDR2 YFSETQ. The CDR3 runs 14 residues. The ends were cut back, 6 bases at V and 7 bases at J, with 20 bases in the middle. The CDR3 sequence: CASTPGPATGEQYF. The CDR3, as DNA: TGCGCCAGCACCCCGGGCCCCGCGACGGGGGAGCAGTACTTC.

Ten or more counts support this clonotype. This chain connects TRBV7-2 to TRBJ1-1; D uncertain. Trimming shortened V by 1 base and J by 7 bases, and 13 bases separated the two germline ends. This CDR3 has 14 residues. Germline assignment: CDR1 SGHTA and CDR2 FQGNSA. Written as DNA, the CDR3 is TGTGCCAGCAGCTTAGACCAACGCCTAGTTGAAGCTTTCTTT. This gives the protein CASSLDQRLVEAFF.

At least ten counts were recorded for this clonotype. The J gene is TRBJ2-5, the V gene TRBV12-5; D is perhaps TRBD2 (6 bases). The germline V gene has CDR1 LGHNT and CDR2 FRNRAP. This CDR3 has 16 amino acids. V was trimmed by 7 bases and J by 1 base, leaving 19 bases between them. The CDR3 here is CASASGGAYFQETQYF. Here the CDR3 DNA reads TGTGCTAGTGCCTCAGGAGGGGCCTATTTCCAAGAGACCCAGTACTTC.

The table lists this clonotype with many counts. The chain recombines TRBV20-1 with TRBJ1-6, with D uncertain. Germline-derived CDR1 and CDR2 are DFQATT and SNEGSKA (reference sequence). CDR3 length: 14 residues. V lost 4 bases to trimming and J lost 7 bases, with 14 bases between them. The CDR3, as DNA: TGCAGTGCTACTGTTCCAAACTCGAATTCACCCCTCCACTTT. It is translated as CSATVPNSNSPLHF.

This clonotype was counted ten times or more. The rearrangement links TRBV5-1 to TRBJ2-1; tentatively, D is TRBD2 (7 bases). The V gene lost 0 bases and the J gene lost 2 bases, with 15 bases spanning the gap. The CDR3 sequence is 17 residues long. Germline loops: CDR1 SGHRS, CDR2 YFSETQ. The CDR3 protein is CASSLDEGGRTYNEQFF. CDR3 bases: TGCGCCAGCAGCTTGGATGAGGGGGGGAGAACCTACAATGAGCAGTTCTTC.

This clonotype has a count of ten or more. The chain has TRBV3-1 and TRBJ1-1, with D uncertain. This CDR3 is 11 amino acids long. The germline CDR1 and CDR2 sequences are LGHDT and YNNKEL (reference sequence). The germline V and J ends were trimmed by 5 bases and 6 bases, with 7 bases remaining between them. This CDR3 is CASSNGAEAFF. CDR3 nucleotide sequence: TGTGCCAGCAGCAACGGTGCTGAAGCTTTCTTT. Combining the CDR3 with reference TRBV3-1 and TRBJ1-1 gives the whole variable domain DTAVSQTPKYLVTQMGNDKSIKCEQNLGHDTMYWYKQDSKKFLKIMFSYNNKELIINETVPNRFSPKSPDKAHLNLHINSLELGDSAVYFCASSNGAEAFFGQGTRLTVV.

There are many counts of this clonotype. This chain joins TRBV20-1 and TRBJ1-3; D perhaps matches TRBD1 (6 bases). The CDR3 consists of 13 residues. Looked up from germline, CDR1 is DFQATT and CDR2 is SNEGSKA (reference sequence). V lost 5 bases to trimming and J lost 4 bases, with 12 bases between them. Here the CDR3 reads CSAARTDGNTIYF. The CDR3 DNA sequence: TGCAGTGCTGCCCGGACAGACGGAAACACCATATATTTT.

Concerning this clonotype itself: Compared with germline, one end of the junction differs, possibly owing to a read error. This chain connects TRBV7-9 to TRBJ2-7; possible D gene TRBD1, 6 bases. The CDR3 loop spans 15 amino acids. The V gene's germline CDR1 is SEHNR and CDR2 FQNEAQ (reference sequence). The CDR3 spells CASSLETGITYEHYF. The CDR3 nucleotides are TGTGCCAGCAGCTTAGAGACAGGAATAACCTACGAGCATTACTTC.

In its sample, this clonotype was seen many times. This sequence joins TRBV3-1 and TRBJ2-2, with 8 bases fitting TRBD1. This CDR3 has 14 residues. Germline values: CDR1 LGHDT, CDR2 YNNKEL (reference sequence). J lost 4 bases, V lost 6 bases, and 4 bases had no gene match. The CDR3 is CASSQQGGTGELFF. CDR3 nucleotides: TGTGCCAGCAGTCAACAGGGGGGCACCGGGGAGCTGTTTTTT.

This clonotype was counted between two and nine times. V and J are TRBV12-3 or TRBV12-4 and TRBJ1-2; TRBD1 might be the D (6 bases). The CDR3 is made up of 12 amino acids. V lost 6 bases to trimming and J lost 3 bases, with 8 bases between them. The CDR3 is CASSRTDYGYTF. In nucleotides, the CDR3 is TGTGCCAGCAGCCGGACAGACTATGGCTACACCTTC.

At least ten counts were recorded for this clonotype. The V call is TRBV12-3 or TRBV12-4, the J call TRBJ2-7; D is ambiguous. Trimming took 5 bases from V and 0 from J, leaving 5 bases between them. The CDR3 runs 12 residues. CDR3 bases: TGTGCCAGCAGTATTTACTCCTACGAGCAGTACTTC. Protein product: CASSIYSYEQYF.

In this sample, this clonotype turned up many times. The V and J genes are TRBV12-3 or TRBV12-4 and TRBJ2-5; 7 bases map to TRBD2. The CDR3 length is 14 residues. V gave up 4 bases and J gave up 1 base; unmatched junction bases: 3. CDR3 in amino acids: CASSSGGGQETQYF. DNA for the CDR3: TGTGCCAGCAGTTCGGGCGGGGGCCAAGAGACCCAGTACTTC.

At least ten counts were recorded for this clonotype. V is TRBV7-8 and J is TRBJ2-7; the D gene is possibly TRBD1 (5 bases). V was shortened by 1 base and J by 4 bases, with 11 bases between the two germline ends. CDR3 length equals 14 residues. The V gene's germline CDR1 is SGHVS and CDR2 FQNEAQ. The CDR3 bases are TGTGCCAGCAGCTTAGGGGGCAGGCCTTACGAGCAGTACTTC. This codes for CASSLGGRPYEQYF.